These 11 T cell receptor beta chains were all obtained from the same sample, sequenced in a study of T cells in women clearing cervical HPV infection. The assay was immunoSEQ multiplex PCR, and TCRdb's table has in-frame clones only and misses some. This sample's table has about 22,000 clones. Source material: blood buffy coat. These receptors were taken from a woman aged 18 to 75 with a cervical HPV16 infection that either progressed to CIN3+ or cleared (not recorded which).

Turning to this clone: The CDR3 goes on 3 residues after the read ends, and that part is filled in from the germline J gene. The chain employs TRBV6-2 or TRBV6-3 and TRBJ1-2; D remains unclear. The CDR3 length is 13 residues. CDR1 is MNHEY, CDR2 SVGEGT, per germline. The germline V and J ends were trimmed by 6 bases and 2 bases, with 10 bases remaining between them. Partial CDR3 DNA: TGTGCCAGCAGAACACAAGCGAACTATGGC. Protein: CASRTQANYG. In full, the CDR3 is CASRTQANYGYTF.

Remarks on this clone: The read comes to an end 3 residues before the CDR3 does, leaving the germline J gene to fill in the end. This chain links TRBV18 with TRBJ2-1; D remains ambiguous. This CDR3 is built from 14 residues. V was cut by 5 bases and J by 8 bases, with 16 bases left in between. Germline V CDR1 and CDR2: KGHSH, LQKENI. CDR3 in amino acids: CASSANVEVDEQFF. CDR3 DNA, as far as it was read: TGTGCCAGCTCAGCTAATGTCGAAGTCGATGAG.

A note on this clone: The CDR3 end is not reached by the read, which stops 3 residues before it; the germline J gene fills it in. The V gene is TRBV2, the J gene TRBJ2-3, with TRBD1 matching over 7 bases. The CDR3 is made up of 16 amino acids. In germline, CDR1 is SNHLY, CDR2 FYNNEI. With V trimmed by 8 bases and J by 4 bases, 15 bases remained unmatched. CDR3 bases read: TGTGCCAGCGTTACTTCGACATCTCAGGGGGCAGATACG. Translated, it gives CASVTSTSQGADT. The complete CDR3 protein is CASVTSTSQGADTQYF.

The CDR3 DNA, read in part, is TGCAGTGCTAGTCCGGGACTAGCGGGGGGTGAG. Protein: CSASPGLAGGE. In full, the CDR3 reads CSASPGLAGGEQFF. V and J are TRBV20-1 and TRBJ2-1; TRBD2 matches at 15 bases. The CDR3 goes on 3 residues after the read ends, and that part is filled in from the germline J gene. The germline CDR1 and CDR2 sequences are DFQATT and SNEGSKA (reference sequence). This CDR3 is built from 14 residues. Trimming removed 3 bases from V and 9 bases from J; junction bases left unmatched: 3.

Comment on this clone: Compared with germline, one end of the junction differs, possibly owing to a read error. The read ends 3 residues before the CDR3 terminus; that terminus is restored from the germline J gene. V and J are TRBV19 and TRBJ1-1, with TRBD1 matching over 9 bases. CDR1 is LNHDA and CDR2 is SQIVND in the germline V gene (reference sequence). This CDR3 spans 16 amino acids. The CDR3 loop reads CSSKGTGTYMNTEAFF. The part of the CDR3 DNA that was read is TGTTCCAGTAAGGGGACAGGGACATACATGAACACTGAA.

Of note for this clone: The CDR3 extends 3 residues past the end of the read, so its final part is completed from the germline J gene. This chain joins TRBV6-4 and TRBJ2-5, with D tentatively TRBD1 (5 bases). This CDR3 has 12 amino acids. Per germline, CDR1 MRHNA and CDR2 SNTAGT. Trimming removed 7 bases from V and 1 base from J, with 7 bases in between. The CDR3 DNA, read in part, is TGTGCCAGCATGACAGTCCAAGAGACC. Its protein product is CASMTVQET. The complete CDR3 reads CASMTVQETQYF.

As concerns this clone: Read data end 3 residues before the CDR3 end; the end is taken from the germline J gene. The rearrangement joins TRBV20-1 to TRBJ2-1, with 14 bases identical to TRBD2. This CDR3 comprises 14 residues. J lost 3 bases, V lost 6 bases, and 1 base had no gene match. Germline V lookup: CDR1 DFQATT, CDR2 SNEGSKA (reference sequence). Incomplete CDR3 DNA: TGCAGTGCGACTAGCGGGAGGGACTACAATGAG. Translating it yields CSATSGRDYNE. The complete CDR3 reads CSATSGRDYNEQFF.

On this clone itself: The CDR3 goes on 3 residues after the read ends, and that part is filled in from the germline J gene. J is TRBJ2-1 and V is TRBV20-1; D is possibly TRBD1 (5 bases). The germline V and J ends were trimmed by 0 bases and 0 bases, with 15 bases remaining between them. Germline lookup yields CDR1 DFQATT and CDR2 SNEGSKA (reference sequence). The length of the CDR3 is 17 residues. CDR3 bases read: TGCAGTGCTAGAGATTGGGGCGACCCCCTCTCCTACAATGAG. Its translation: CSARDWGDPLSYNE. The complete CDR3 protein is CSARDWGDPLSYNEQFF.

Points on this clone: The read falls 3 residues short of the CDR3 end, and the missing part is taken from the germline J gene. The V and J genes are TRBV7-3 and TRBJ1-1; 11 bases are a match to TRBD1. The germline V gene encodes CDR1 SGHTA and CDR2 FQGTGA. The CDR3 consists of 14 residues. Unmatched junction bases numbered 3, after V lost 5 bases and J lost 4 bases. CDR3 protein: CASSPGQGGTEAFF. CDR3 DNA (partial): TGTGCCAGCAGCCCGGGACAGGGGGGCACTGAA. The variable domain in full, with the rest retrieved from reference TRBV7-3 and TRBJ1-1, is GAGVSQTPSNKVTEKGKYVELRCDPISGHTALYWYRQSLGQGPEFLIYFQGTGAADDSGLPNDRFFAVRPEGSVSTLKIQRTERGDSAVYLCASSPGQGGTEAFFGQGTRLTVV.

Comment on this clone: The CDR3 extends 3 residues past the end of the read, so its final part is completed from the germline J gene. The chain carries TRBV6-2 or TRBV6-3 and TRBJ2-1; 11 bases match TRBD2. V lost 6 bases, J lost 2 bases, and 6 bases stayed unmatched. The CDR3 spans 16 residues. Germline CDR1 MNHEY, CDR2 SVGEGT. CDR3 sequence: CASRTTSGRTYNEQFF. CDR3 DNA, as far as it was read: TGTGCCAGCAGAACCACTAGCGGGAGAACCTACAATGAG.

A word on this clone: The CDR3 end lies 3 residues beyond the end of the read and is filled in from the germline J gene. The chain recombines TRBV2 with TRBJ2-7; perhaps TRBD2 as D (5 bases). V was clipped by 2 bases and J by 1 base, with 12 bases between them. Germline assignment: CDR1 SNHLY and CDR2 FYNNEI. This CDR3 has 15 amino acids. The CDR3 DNA, read in part, is TGTGCCAGCAGTGAACCTAGCTTCACGTCCTACGAG. Encoded protein: CASSEPSFTSYE. The full CDR3 reads CASSEPSFTSYEQYF.